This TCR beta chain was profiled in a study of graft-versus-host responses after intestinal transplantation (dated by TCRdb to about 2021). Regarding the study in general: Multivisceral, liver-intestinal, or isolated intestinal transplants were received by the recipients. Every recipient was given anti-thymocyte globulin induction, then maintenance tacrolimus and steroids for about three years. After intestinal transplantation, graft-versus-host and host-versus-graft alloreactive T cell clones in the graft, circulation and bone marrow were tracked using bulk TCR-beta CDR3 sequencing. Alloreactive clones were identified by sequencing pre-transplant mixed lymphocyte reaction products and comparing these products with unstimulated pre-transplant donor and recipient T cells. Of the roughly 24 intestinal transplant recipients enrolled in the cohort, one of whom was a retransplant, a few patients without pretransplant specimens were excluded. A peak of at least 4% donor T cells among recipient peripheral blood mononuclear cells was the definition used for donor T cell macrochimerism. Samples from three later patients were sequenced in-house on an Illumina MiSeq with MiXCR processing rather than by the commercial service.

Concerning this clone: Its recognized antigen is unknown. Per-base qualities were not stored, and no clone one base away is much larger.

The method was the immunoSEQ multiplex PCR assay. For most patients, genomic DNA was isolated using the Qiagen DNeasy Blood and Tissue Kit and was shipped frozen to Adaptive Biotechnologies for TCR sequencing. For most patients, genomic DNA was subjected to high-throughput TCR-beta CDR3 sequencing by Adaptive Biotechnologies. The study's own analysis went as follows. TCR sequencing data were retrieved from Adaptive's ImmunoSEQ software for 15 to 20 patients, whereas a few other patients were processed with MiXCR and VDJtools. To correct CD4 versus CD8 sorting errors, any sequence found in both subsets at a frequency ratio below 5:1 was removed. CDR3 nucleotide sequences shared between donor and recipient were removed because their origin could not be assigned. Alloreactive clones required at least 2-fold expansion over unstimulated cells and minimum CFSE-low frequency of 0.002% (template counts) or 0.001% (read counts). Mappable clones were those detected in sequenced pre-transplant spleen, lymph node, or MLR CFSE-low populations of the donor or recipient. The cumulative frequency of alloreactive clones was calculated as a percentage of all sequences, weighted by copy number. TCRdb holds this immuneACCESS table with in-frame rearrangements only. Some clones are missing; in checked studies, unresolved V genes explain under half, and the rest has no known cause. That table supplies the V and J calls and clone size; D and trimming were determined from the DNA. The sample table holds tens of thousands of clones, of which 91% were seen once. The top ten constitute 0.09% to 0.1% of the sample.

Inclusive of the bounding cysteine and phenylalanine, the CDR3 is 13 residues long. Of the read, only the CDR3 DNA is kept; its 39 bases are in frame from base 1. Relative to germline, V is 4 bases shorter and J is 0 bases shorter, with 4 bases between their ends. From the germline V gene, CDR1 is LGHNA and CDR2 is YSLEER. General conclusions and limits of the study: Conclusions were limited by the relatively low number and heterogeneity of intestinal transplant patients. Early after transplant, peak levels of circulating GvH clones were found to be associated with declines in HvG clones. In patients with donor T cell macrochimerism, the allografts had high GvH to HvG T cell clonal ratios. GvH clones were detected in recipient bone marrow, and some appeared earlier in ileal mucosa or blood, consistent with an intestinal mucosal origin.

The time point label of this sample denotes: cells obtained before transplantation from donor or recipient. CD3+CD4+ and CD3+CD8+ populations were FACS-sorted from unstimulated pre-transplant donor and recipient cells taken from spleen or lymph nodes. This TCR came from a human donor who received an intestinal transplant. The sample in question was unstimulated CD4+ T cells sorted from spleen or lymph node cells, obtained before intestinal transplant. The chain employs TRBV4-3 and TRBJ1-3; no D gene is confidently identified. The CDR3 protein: CASSLNSGNTIYF. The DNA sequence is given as TGCGCCAGCAGCCTTAACTCTGGAAACACCATATATTTT.